Given below is one TCR beta chain in context. Its antigen is not known. Read data end 3 residues before the CDR3 end; the end is taken from the germline J gene. All participants had a single incident cervical HPV16 infection, and prevalent HPV16 infections were excluded. The sample originates from a study of T cells in women clearing cervical HPV infection. Findings of the study overall: Combining TCR richness with V gene abundances gave roughly 0.8 AUC. TRBV6-7 abundance was lower in cases than controls (roughly 0.11% versus 0.16%). CIN3+ cases had significantly higher TCR richness than controls; evenness did not differ.

CDR3 length: 16 residues. Trimming at V came to 4 bases and at J to 9 bases, leaving 14 bases not matched to a gene. CDR1 is WNHNN and CDR2 is SYGVQD in the germline V gene (reference sequence). The method was immunoSEQ multiplex PCR; TCRdb's version includes in-frame clones alone and lacks a portion of them. The sample has 30,000 to 40,000 clones. Sequenced material: blood buffy coat. The gene calls are TRBV10-1 and TRBJ2-4; TRBD1 matches 8 bases. The sequence was collected from a woman aged 18 to 69 with a cervical HPV16 infection that either progressed to CIN3+ or cleared (not recorded which). CDR3 bases read: TGCGCCAGCAGTGCCCTGGTTGGACAGGGAGTCTCCATT. It encodes CASSALVGQGVSI. The CDR3 in full is CASSALVGQGVSIQYF.